This paragraph covers one T cell receptor beta chain sequence. The antigen remains undetermined. Germline V lookup: CDR1 PRHDT, CDR2 FYEKMQ (reference sequence). V lost 3 bases and J 0 bases, leaving 10 bases between the germline ends. The length of the CDR3 is 15 residues. The data were obtained in a study of memory CD4+ T cells and cytomegalovirus serostatus. About the study: This sample comes from healthy Belgian adults, roughly 9 CMV seropositive, approximately 22 seronegative.

The sort gate was single viable CD3+CD4+CD8-CD45RO+ cells for memory CD4+ T cells. Serostatus was set by detecting CMV pp150, pp28, p38, p52 IgG. Points from the study as a whole: A US-trained random forest predicted CMV serostatus with median AUC around 0.9.

This table comes from immunoSEQ multiplex PCR, and its TCRdb copy is limited to in-frame clones, with some not included. The sample contains 80,000 to 100,000 clones, 80% of which appear only once. V is TRBV13 and J is TRBJ2-3; possible D gene TRBD1, 5 bases. The TCR sequence derives from an adult in good health and CMV-seropositive. Sequencing input: memory CD4+ T cells from blood. This chain's CDR3 is CASSFFAGSTDTQYF. CDR3 DNA sequence: TGTGCCAGCAGCTTTTTTGCAGGGAGCACAGATACGCAGTATTTT.